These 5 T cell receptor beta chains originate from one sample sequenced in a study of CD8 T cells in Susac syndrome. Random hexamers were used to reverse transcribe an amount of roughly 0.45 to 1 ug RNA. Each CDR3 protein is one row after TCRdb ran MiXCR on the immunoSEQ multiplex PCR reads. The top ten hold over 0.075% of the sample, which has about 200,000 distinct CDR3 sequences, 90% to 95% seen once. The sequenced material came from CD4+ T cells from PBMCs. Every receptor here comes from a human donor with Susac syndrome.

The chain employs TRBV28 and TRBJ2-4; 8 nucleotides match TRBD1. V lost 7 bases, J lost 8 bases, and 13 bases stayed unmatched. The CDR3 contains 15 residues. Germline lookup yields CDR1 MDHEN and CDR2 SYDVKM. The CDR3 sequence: CASTLTQGASDIQYF. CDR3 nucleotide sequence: TGTGCCAGCACCCTAACCCAGGGGGCTTCAGACATTCAGTACTTC. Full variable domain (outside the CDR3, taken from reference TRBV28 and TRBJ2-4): DVKVTQSSRYLVKRTGEKVFLECVQDMDHENMFWYRQDPGLGLRLIYFSYDVKMKEKGDIPEGYSVSREKKERFSLILESASTNQTSMYLCASTLTQGASDIQYFGAGTRLSVL.

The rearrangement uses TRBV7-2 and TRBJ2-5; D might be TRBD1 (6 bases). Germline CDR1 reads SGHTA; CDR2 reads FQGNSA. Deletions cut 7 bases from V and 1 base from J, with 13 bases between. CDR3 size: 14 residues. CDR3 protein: CASTPDSLQETQYF. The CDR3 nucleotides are TGTGCCAGCACCCCGGACAGCCTCCAAGAGACCCAGTACTTC.

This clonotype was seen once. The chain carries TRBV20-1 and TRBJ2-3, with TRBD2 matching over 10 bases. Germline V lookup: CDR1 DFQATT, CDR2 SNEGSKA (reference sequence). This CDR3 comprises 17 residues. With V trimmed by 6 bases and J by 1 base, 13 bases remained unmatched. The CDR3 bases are TGCAGTGCGCCAAACCCTAGAACTAGCGGGGGCACAGATACGCAGTATTTT. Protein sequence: CSAPNPRTSGGTDTQYF.

The CDR3: CASVSTSGGTQYF. The CDR3 region has the DNA TGTGCTAGCGTGTCGACCAGTGGGGGGACCCAGTACTTC. The chain links TRBV7-7 to TRBJ2-5; D possibly uses TRBD1 or TRBD2 (5 bases each). Looked up from germline, CDR1 is SSHAT and CDR2 is FNYEAQ (reference sequence). The CDR3 contains 13 residues.

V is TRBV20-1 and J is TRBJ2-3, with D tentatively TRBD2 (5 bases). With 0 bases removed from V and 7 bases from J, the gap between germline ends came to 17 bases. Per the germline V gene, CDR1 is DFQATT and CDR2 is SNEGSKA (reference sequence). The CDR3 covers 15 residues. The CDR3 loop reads CSARDKRAGDYTQYF. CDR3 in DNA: TGCAGTGCTAGAGATAAAAGGGCGGGTGACTATACGCAGTATTTT.